These T cell receptor beta chains were read from a single sample in a study of T cell responses to AZD1222 COVID-19 vaccine. TCRdb keeps only in-frame clones here, not all; method: immunoSEQ multiplex PCR. This table holds under 200,000 clones, roughly nine tenths found once. Sequenced here: peripheral blood, sampled on day 0 of AZD1222 vaccination. These receptors all come from an adult in good health. Both conserved end residues are part of each CDR3. The D gene is left open where the match is weak. For some rows the clone size is stated as once, few or many, or as a class when expanded; others skip it.

v_gene	d_gene	abundance	j_gene	CDR3aa	CDR3nt
TRBV28	NA	NA	TRBJ2-5	CANSGSGVGETQYF	TGTGCCAACTCAGGCTCAGGGGTGGGGGAGACCCAGTACTTC
TRBV19	NA	NA	TRBJ1-5	CATDRGRGNQPQHF	TGTGCCACCGATCGGGGCAGGGGCAATCAGCCCCAGCATTTT
TRBV2	NA	NA	TRBJ2-3	CASSRVSRDTQYF	TGTGCCAGCAGTAGAGTCAGTCGGGATACGCAGTATTTT
TRBV19	TRBD1	NA	TRBJ1-4	CASSHATGPEKLFF	TGTGCCAGTAGTCACGCGACAGGGCCGGAAAAACTGTTTTTT
TRBV19	TRBD1	NA	TRBJ1-1	CASSIQGAEEAFF	TGTGCCAGTAGTATACAGGGGGCGGAAGAAGCTTTCTTT
TRBV6-5	TRBD1	NA	TRBJ2-7	CASSYSYTGGYEQYF	TGTGCCAGCAGTTACTCGTATACAGGGGGGTACGAGCAGTACTTC
TRBV6-5	NA	few	TRBJ1-4	CASKSAGSNEKLFF	TGTGCCAGCAAGTCGGCAGGAAGCAATGAAAAACTGTTTTTT
TRBV3-1/TRBV3-2	NA	NA	TRBJ1-1	CASSQEGPTVNTEAFF	TGTGCCAGCAGCCAAGAGGGTCCCACAGTGAACACTGAAGCTTTCTTT
TRBV27	NA	once	TRBJ2-6	CASSFIGWGSGANVLTF	TGTGCCAGCAGTTTCATAGGTTGGGGGTCTGGGGCCAACGTCCTGACTTTC
TRBV28	NA	NA	TRBJ1-4	CASSLLGEKLFF	TGTGCCAGCAGTTTATTGGGGGAAAAACTGTTTTTT
TRBV10-2	NA	NA	TRBJ1-1	CATSEQGLTEAFF	TGCGCCACCTCTGAACAGGGTCTGACTGAAGCTTTCTTT
TRBV7-9	NA	NA	TRBJ1-4	CASSSPARRFATNEKLFF	TGTGCCAGCAGCAGTCCCGCACGGAGGTTCGCAACTAATGAAAAACTGTTTTTT
TRBV4-1	NA	many	TRBJ2-5	CASSQGAVRQETQYF	TGCGCCAGCAGCCAGGGGGCGGTGAGGCAAGAGACCCAGTACTTC
TRBV7-2	NA	NA	TRBJ2-2	CASSTRKGGQINTGELFF	TGTGCCAGCAGCACACGAAAGGGGGGACAAATTAACACCGGGGAGCTGTTTTTT
TRBV27	NA	once	TRBJ2-5	CASSLSWRKEETQYF	TGTGCCAGCAGTTTATCGTGGCGGAAAGAAGAGACCCAGTACTTC
TRBV5-1	NA	NA	TRBJ1-1	CASSLRGTNTEAFF	TGCGCCAGCAGCTTGAGAGGGACGAACACTGAAGCTTTCTTT
TRBV11-3	NA	once	TRBJ1-1	CASSLPRTGNTEAFF	TGTGCCAGCAGCTTACCTCGGACGGGGAACACTGAAGCTTTCTTT
TRBV2	NA	NA	TRBJ1-2	CASSSRDLSTYGYTF	TGTGCCAGCAGTTCCCGGGACCTGAGTACCTATGGCTACACCTTC
TRBV6-5	NA	NA	TRBJ2-3	CASSWKPPGAGDTQYF	TGTGCCAGCAGTTGGAAACCCCCAGGGGCTGGAGATACGCAGTATTTT
TRBV2	TRBD1	NA	TRBJ1-2	CASSARDRAVYGYTF	TGTGCCAGCAGTGCCCGGGACAGGGCCGTCTATGGCTACACCTTC
TRBV10-3	NA	NA	TRBJ1-5	CAISVVLSRDNQPQHF	TGTGCCATCAGTGTAGTATTGAGCAGAGACAATCAGCCCCAGCATTTT
TRBV11-3	NA	once	TRBJ1-6	CASSFQGISNSPLHF	TGTGCCAGCAGCTTTCAGGGGATCTCTAATTCACCCCTCCACTTT
TRBV5-5	TRBD1	NA	TRBJ2-5	CASSIQGDGTQYF	TGTGCCAGCAGTATACAGGGGGACGGGACCCAGTACTTC
TRBV5-1	TRBD1	NA	TRBJ1-1	CASTGQDNTEAFF	TGCGCCAGCACGGGACAGGACAACACTGAAGCTTTCTTT
TRBV3-1/TRBV3-2	NA	NA	TRBJ2-5	CASSPEPSSRTQYF	TGTGCCAGCAGCCCTGAGCCCAGCTCGAGAACCCAGTACTTC
TRBV13	NA	NA	TRBJ2-1	CASSLVLGREAKYNNEQFF	TGTGCCAGCAGCTTAGTCCTGGGCAGGGAGGCAAAGTACAACAATGAGCAGTTCTTC
TRBV3-1/TRBV3-2	NA	NA	TRBJ2-3	CASSQRVGTDTQYF	TGTGCCAGCAGCCAGCGAGTTGGCACAGATACGCAGTATTTT
TRBV6-2/TRBV6-3	TRBD2	few	TRBJ2-3	CASSLAGSPDTQYF	TGTGCCAGCAGTCTAGCGGGTTCCCCAGATACGCAGTATTTT
TRBV6-2/TRBV6-3	NA	NA	TRBJ1-6	CASSPTEINSPLHF	TGTGCCAGCAGTCCGACAGAGATTAATTCACCCCTCCACTTT
TRBV12-3/TRBV12-4	NA	NA	TRBJ1-5	CASSLTGLRPQHF	TGTGCCAGCAGTTTAACGGGGTTAAGGCCCCAGCATTTT
TRBV7-3	NA	NA	TRBJ2-7	CASSTFVSYEQYF	TGTGCCAGCAGCACATTCGTCTCCTACGAGCAGTACTTC
TRBV19	TRBD1	NA	TRBJ1-3	CASRPGQGYGNTIYF	TGTGCCAGTAGACCGGGACAGGGCTACGGAAACACCATATATTTT
TRBV19	TRBD2	NA	TRBJ2-1	CASSTGGRYEQFF	TGTGCCAGTAGTACGGGGGGGAGGTATGAGCAGTTCTTC
TRBV21-1	NA	NA	TRBJ1-6	CASTRTGNNSPLHF	TGTGCCAGCACCCGGACAGGGAATAATTCACCCCTCCACTTT
TRBV7-2	NA	NA	TRBJ1-3	CASSQRLGGSGNTIYF	TGTGCCAGCAGCCAACGATTAGGGGGGTCTGGAAACACCATATATTTT